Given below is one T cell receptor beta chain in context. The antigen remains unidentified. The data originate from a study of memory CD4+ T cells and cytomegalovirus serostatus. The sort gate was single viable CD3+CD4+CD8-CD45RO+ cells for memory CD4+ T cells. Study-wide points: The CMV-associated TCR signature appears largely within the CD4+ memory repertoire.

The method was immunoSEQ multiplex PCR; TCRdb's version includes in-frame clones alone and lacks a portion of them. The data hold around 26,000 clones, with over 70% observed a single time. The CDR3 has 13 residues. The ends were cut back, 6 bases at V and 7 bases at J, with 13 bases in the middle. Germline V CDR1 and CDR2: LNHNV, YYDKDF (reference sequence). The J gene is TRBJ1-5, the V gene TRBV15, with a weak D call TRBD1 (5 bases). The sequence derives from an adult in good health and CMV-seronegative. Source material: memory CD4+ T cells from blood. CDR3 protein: CATRGGQGQPQHF. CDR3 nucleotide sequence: TGTGCCACCAGAGGCGGGCAGGGACAGCCCCAGCATTTT.